The entry below describes one T cell receptor (beta chain). This CDR3 spans 16 amino acids. From germline, CDR1 is SGHDT and CDR2 YYEEEE. V gave up 0 bases and J gave up 3 bases, with 13 bases separating them. This sample stems from a study of T cell clones after liver transplantation. Measured with immunoSEQ multiplex PCR; TCRdb has only the in-frame clones, and not every one. The data hold approximately 65,000 clones, with 80% to 95% observed a single time. This sequence joins TRBV5-6 and TRBJ2-1, with D unclear. The clonotype comes from a human patient who received a liver transplant. Certain T cells may be donor cells from the graft. This specimen consisted of CD4+ T cells from blood, obtained approximately 25 months after liver transplant. The CDR3 reads CASSLVSGGSYNEQFF. CDR3 bases: TGTGCCAGCAGCTTGGTATCAGGCGGCAGCTACAATGAGCAGTTCTTC. Full variable domain (rest looked up from reference TRBV5-6 and TRBJ2-1): DAGVTQSPTHLIKTRGQQVTLRCSPKSGHDTVSWYQQALGQGPQFIFQYYEEEERQRGNFPDRFSGHQFPNYSSELNVNALLLGDSALYLCASSLVSGGSYNEQFFGPGTRLTVL.